The 16 T cell receptor beta chains given below trace back to one sample, sequenced in a study of CD8+CD57+ T cells in acquired aplastic anemia. Sequenced patients had shown CD8+CD57+ cell expansion by flow cytometry. According to the study, genomic DNA was the template for TCR beta VDJ and CDR3 profiling. TCRdb independently ran MiXCR on the reads; one entry per CDR3 protein. The sample records 180,000 or so distinct CDR3 sequences, around 48% being singletons. Sequenced: sorted CD4+, CD8+, or CD8+CD57+ T cells (not recorded which) from PBMCs. The receptors originated from a human donor with aplastic anemia.

V gene TRBV25-1 combines with J gene TRBJ1-1; D might be TRBD1 (5 bases). The CDR3 has 13 residues. The germline V and J ends were trimmed by 6 bases and 8 bases, with 16 bases remaining between them. Germline loops: CDR1 MGHDK, CDR2 SYGVNS. Here the CDR3 DNA reads TGTGCCAGCAGAGGAATAGCGTCAGGGGAAGCTTTCTTT. It translates to CASRGIASGEAFF.

This chain connects TRBV10-1 to TRBJ2-5; D call uncertain. The germline V and J ends were trimmed by 2 bases and 5 bases, with 9 bases remaining between them. CDR1 and CDR2 from the germline V gene are WNHNN and SYGVQD (reference sequence). There are 13 residues in the CDR3. DNA of the CDR3: TGCGCCAGCAGTGAGGGGCGAGATGAGACCCAGTACTTC. Encoded protein: CASSEGRDETQYF.

There are many counts of this clonotype. The chain employs TRBV12-3 or TRBV12-4 and TRBJ2-5; 13 bases fit TRBD2. The J segment lost 7 bases and the V segment lost 8 bases, leaving 7 bases of the junction unmatched. The CDR3 sequence is 14 residues long. The CDR3 region has the DNA TGTGCCAGCCGCCGGACTAGCGGGGGAGGGACCCAGTACTTC. As protein: CASRRTSGGGTQYF.

This clonotype was counted at least ten times. The rearrangement joins TRBV7-2 to TRBJ2-5; TRBD2 aligns across 10 bases. V lost 5 bases, J lost 1 base, and 7 bases stayed unmatched. The CDR3 contains 16 residues. Germline CDR1 SGHTA, CDR2 FQGNSA. The CDR3 loop is CASSTASGGTQETQYF. DNA of the CDR3: TGTGCCAGCAGCACCGCTAGCGGGGGTACCCAAGAGACCCAGTACTTC.

The table lists this clonotype with a few counts. The V call is TRBV9, the J call TRBJ2-4, with D possibly matching TRBD1 (6 bases). The length of the CDR3 is 13 residues. Germline V gene lookup returns CDR1 SGDLS and CDR2 YYNGEE. The V end lost 4 bases, the J end lost 11 bases, and 16 bases lay between the germline ends. CDR3 coding DNA: TGTGCCAGCAGCCAAGACGACAGGTCGGTTCAGTACTTC. The encoded protein is CASSQDDRSVQYF.

This clonotype was counted at least ten times. The rearrangement uses TRBV19 and TRBJ2-6; D is possibly TRBD1 (5 bases). This CDR3 is built from 17 residues. Trimming removed 3 bases at V and 2 bases at J, with 14 bases between. CDR1 and CDR2 from the germline V gene are LNHDA and SQIVND (reference sequence). The CDR3 loop is CASSIRQGLAGANVLTF. The CDR3 nucleotides read TGTGCCAGTAGTATTCGCCAGGGTTTGGCTGGGGCCAACGTCCTGACTTTC.

On this clonotype itself: A junction boundary mismatches the germline segment, possibly from a read error. CDR3 sequence reads: CASSPRTAKNEKLVF. In DNA, the CDR3 is TGTGCCAGCTCACCGCGAACGGCCAAAAATGAAAAACTGGTTTTT. This rearrangement joins TRBV18 to TRBJ1-4; D call uncertain. The germline gives CDR1 KGHSH, CDR2 LQKENI. The CDR3 spans 15 residues.

In DNA, the CDR3 is TGTGCCAGCAATCAGGGCGAAGATGGCTACACCTTC. It specifies CASNQGEDGYTF. This chain joins TRBV2 and TRBJ1-2; D possibly corresponds to TRBD1 (5 bases). Germline loops: CDR1 SNHLY, CDR2 FYNNEI. The CDR3 is 12 amino acids. The V end was cut by 7 bases, the J end by 6 bases, with 12 bases between.

In this sample, this clonotype turned up many times. The chain combines TRBV12-5 with TRBJ1-5, with 9 bases identical to TRBD1. This CDR3 is built from 15 residues. V trimming: 1 base; J trimming: 4 bases; junction bases outside the gene matches: 2. Germline V gives CDR1 LGHNT, CDR2 FRNRAP. The CDR3 DNA is TGTGCTAGTGGTTTGGCAGACAGGGGGAATCAGCCCCAGCATTTT. This codes for CASGLADRGNQPQHF.

The rearrangement joins TRBV6-2 or TRBV6-3 to TRBJ1-1; D perhaps matches TRBD1 (5 bases). CDR1 and CDR2 (germline): MNHEY, SVGEGT. The CDR3 length is 16 residues. Trimming removed 2 bases from V and 0 bases from J, with 13 bases in between. CDR3 nucleotide sequence: TGTGCCAGCAGTTACGAGGCAGGGAGTTTGAACACTGAAGCTTTCTTT. Protein sequence: CASSYEAGSLNTEAFF.

This clonotype occurred a few times. The rearrangement links TRBV28 to TRBJ2-7; D remains unclear. Deletions cut 6 bases from V and 3 bases from J, with 15 bases between. Germline V gene lookup returns CDR1 MDHEN and CDR2 SYDVKM. This CDR3 comprises 14 residues. CDR3 bases: TGTGCCAGCAGAATATTTCTAGGCAGCTACGAGCAGTACTTC. Amino acid sequence: CASRIFLGSYEQYF.

The chain combines TRBV5-1 with TRBJ2-1, with a possible D match to TRBD2 (7 bases). The germline V and J ends were trimmed by 7 bases and 6 bases, with 26 bases remaining between them. The CDR3 has 17 amino acids. Germline CDR1 and CDR2: SGHRS and YFSETQ. The CDR3 reads CASVLELGGGMGNEQFF. The CDR3 nucleotides are TGCGCCAGCGTCTTAGAGTTGGGAGGGGGAATGGGCAATGAGCAGTTCTTC.

This clonotype appeared many times. V is TRBV5-1 and J is TRBJ2-5; D is unclear. V was cut by 0 bases and J by 4 bases, with 13 bases left in between. The length of the CDR3 is 15 residues. Per germline, CDR1 SGHRS and CDR2 YFSETQ. The CDR3 is CASSLGEVRRETQYF. In DNA form, the CDR3 reads TGCGCCAGCAGCTTGGGTGAGGTTAGAAGAGAGACCCAGTACTTC.

This clonotype was counted once. The V gene is TRBV29-1, the J gene TRBJ1-1, with 7 bases aligning to TRBD1. V dropped 1 base and J dropped 0; count of bases not matched to a gene: 5. From germline, CDR1 is SQVTM and CDR2 ANQGSEA. The CDR3 runs to 15 residues. DNA for the CDR3: TGCAGCGTTGAAGGGGGACAGCGGATGAACACTGAAGCTTTCTTT. Its protein is CSVEGGQRMNTEAFF.

The chain is built from TRBV5-5 and TRBJ2-3; D is uncertain. V lost 5 bases, J lost 1 base, and 14 bases lay in between. CDR1 is SGHKS and CDR2 is YYEKEE in the germline V gene (reference sequence). This CDR3 spans 15 amino acids. The CDR3 region has the DNA TGTGCCAGCAGTGAGAGTATCGCAGGCACAGATACGCAGTATTTT. It yields the protein CASSESIAGTDTQYF.

The rearrangement links TRBV7-9 to TRBJ2-5; tentative D call: TRBD2 (5 bases). V was clipped by 5 bases and J by 2 bases, with 9 bases between them. Germline-derived CDR1 and CDR2 are SEHNR and FQNEAQ (reference sequence). This CDR3 region has 13 residues. CDR3 nucleotides: TGTGCCAGCAGCCCGGACTTACAAGAGACCCAGTACTTC. Residues: CASSPDLQETQYF.